Listed here is a single TCR beta chain. Produced via immunoSEQ multiplex PCR; TCRdb's table is partial and in-frame only. The sample has 150,000 to 200,000 clones, more than 70% seen once. These data originate in a study of blood T cell repertoires in COVID-19. Deletions cut 4 bases from V and 6 bases from J, with 13 bases between. Germline V gene sequence: CDR1 SNHLY, CDR2 FYNNEI. The CDR3 loop spans 13 amino acids. The sequencing sample was made of PBMCs or T cells enriched from blood (not recorded which). This receptor was identified in a woman between 50 and 59 years old in a cohort exposed to, infected with or recovered from COVID-19 (not recorded which). This chain links TRBV2 with TRBJ2-7, with D tentatively TRBD1 (6 bases). CDR3 in DNA: TGTGCCAGCAGTGCCGGGACACTGAGCGAGCAGTACTTC. This sequence encodes CASSAGTLSEQYF.